The present TCR beta chain was sequenced within a study of OX40 agonist ivuxolimab in advanced cancers. J gave up 6 bases and V 3 bases, and 8 bases lay outside the gene matches. Germline lookup yields CDR1 GTSNPN and CDR2 SVGIG (reference sequence). The CDR3 covers 14 residues. Clones were read by immunoSEQ multiplex PCR, and TCRdb kept only the in-frame ones, dropping some. The table lists tens of thousands of clones, 75% to 90% of them singletons. The chain has TRBV30 and TRBJ1-2; 9 nucleotides line up with TRBD1. The sequencing here drew on CD4+ or CD8+ T cells sorted from blood, taken in a trial of the OX40 agonist ivuxolimab. This receptor was taken from an adult with an advanced solid tumor such as melanoma, head and neck, liver or kidney cancer. The CDR3 DNA is TGTGCCTGGAGGGAAACCGGGACAGGGAATGGCTACACCTTC. Amino acid sequence: CAWRETGTGNGYTF.